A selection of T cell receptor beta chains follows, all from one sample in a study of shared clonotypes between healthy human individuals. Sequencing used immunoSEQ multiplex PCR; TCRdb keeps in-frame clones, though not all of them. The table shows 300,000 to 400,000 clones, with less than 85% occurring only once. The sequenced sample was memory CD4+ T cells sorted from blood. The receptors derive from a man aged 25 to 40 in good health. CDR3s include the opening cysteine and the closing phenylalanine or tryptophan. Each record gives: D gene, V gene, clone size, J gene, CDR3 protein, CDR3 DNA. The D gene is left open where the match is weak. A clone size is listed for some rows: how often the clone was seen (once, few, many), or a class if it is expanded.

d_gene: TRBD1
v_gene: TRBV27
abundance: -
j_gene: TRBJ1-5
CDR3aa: CASSKQGLGNQPQHF
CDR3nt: TGTGCCAGCAGTAAACAGGGGTTGGGCAATCAGCCCCAGCATTTT

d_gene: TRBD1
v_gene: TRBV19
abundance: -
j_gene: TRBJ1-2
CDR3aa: CASSIVNQDRGGRFMGYTF
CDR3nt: TGTGCCAGTAGTATAGTAAATCAGGACAGGGGTGGTAGGTTTATGGGCTACACCTTC

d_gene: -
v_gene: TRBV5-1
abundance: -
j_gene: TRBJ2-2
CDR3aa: CASSLAGQAETAGELFF
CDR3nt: TGCGCCAGCAGCTTGGCCGGGCAGGCTGAAACCGCCGGGGAGCTGTTTTTT

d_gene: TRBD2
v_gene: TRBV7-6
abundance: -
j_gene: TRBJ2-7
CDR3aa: CASSPSPGLADLISPYEQYF
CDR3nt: TGTGCCAGCAGCCCTAGTCCGGGACTAGCGGACCTAATATCCCCCTACGAGCAGTACTTC

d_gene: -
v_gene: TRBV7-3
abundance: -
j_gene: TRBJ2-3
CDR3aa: CASSTHQADTQYF
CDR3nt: TGTGCCAGCAGCACGCACCAGGCAGATACGCAGTATTTT

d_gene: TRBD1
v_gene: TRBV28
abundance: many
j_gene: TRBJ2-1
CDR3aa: CASSPIGTGGHNEQFF
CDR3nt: TGTGCCAGCAGCCCTATTGGGACAGGAGGCCACAATGAGCAGTTCTTC

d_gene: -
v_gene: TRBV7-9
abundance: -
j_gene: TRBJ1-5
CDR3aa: CASSPGTSTGNQPQHF
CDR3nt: TGTGCCAGCAGCCCGGGGACCTCGACGGGCAATCAGCCCCAGCATTTT

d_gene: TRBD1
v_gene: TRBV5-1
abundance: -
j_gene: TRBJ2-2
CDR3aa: CASSGTANTGELFF
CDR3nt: TGCGCCAGCAGCGGGACAGCGAACACCGGGGAGCTGTTTTTT

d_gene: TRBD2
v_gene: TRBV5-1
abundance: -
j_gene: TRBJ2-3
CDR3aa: CASSWAGTSTDTQYF
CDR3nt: TGCGCCAGCAGCTGGGCCGGGACTAGTACAGATACGCAGTATTTT

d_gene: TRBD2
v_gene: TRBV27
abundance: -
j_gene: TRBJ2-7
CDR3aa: CASSTTGRGLASLETF
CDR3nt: TGTGCCAGCAGTACGACTGGGAGGGGACTAGCGTCCCTAGAGACCTTC

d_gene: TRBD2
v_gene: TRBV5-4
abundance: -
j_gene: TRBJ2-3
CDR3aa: CASSSGTSGGGDTQYF
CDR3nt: TGTGCCAGCAGCTCGGGGACTAGCGGAGGAGGAGATACGCAGTATTTT

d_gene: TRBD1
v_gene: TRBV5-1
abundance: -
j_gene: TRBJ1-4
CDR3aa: CASTPDRVNEKLFF
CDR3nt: TGCGCCAGCACCCCCGACAGGGTTAATGAAAAACTGTTTTTT

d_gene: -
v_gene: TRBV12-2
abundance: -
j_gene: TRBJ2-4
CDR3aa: CASRLESCERLACKPPRNIQYF
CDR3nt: TGTGCAAGTCGCTTAGAATCGTGTGAGCGACTAGCGTGTAAACCCCCTAGAAACATTCAGTACTTC

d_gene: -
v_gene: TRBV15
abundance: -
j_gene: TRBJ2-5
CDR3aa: CATSRQKQETQYF
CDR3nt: TGTGCCACCAGCAGACAGAAACAAGAGACCCAGTACTTC

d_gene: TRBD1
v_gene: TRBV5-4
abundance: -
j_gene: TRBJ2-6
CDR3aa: CASSGGQRSSGANVLTF
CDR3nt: TGTGCCAGCAGCGGGGGACAGCGAAGCTCTGGGGCCAACGTCCTGACTTTC

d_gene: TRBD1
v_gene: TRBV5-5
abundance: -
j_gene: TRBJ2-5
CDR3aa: CASSLGTGKGETQYF
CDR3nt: TGTGCCAGCAGCTTGGGGACAGGGAAGGGAGAGACCCAGTACTTC

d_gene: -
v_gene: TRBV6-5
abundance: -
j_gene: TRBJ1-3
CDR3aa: CASSYGHIIYF
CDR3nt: TGTGCCAGCAGTTATGGTCATATCATATATTTT

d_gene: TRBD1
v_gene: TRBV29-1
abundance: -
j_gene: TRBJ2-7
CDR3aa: CSGTGFNYEQYF
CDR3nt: TGCAGCGGGACAGGGTTTAACTACGAGCAGTACTTC

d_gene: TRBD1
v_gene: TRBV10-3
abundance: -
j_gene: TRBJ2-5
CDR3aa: CAISGQGGGLAETQYF
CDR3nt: TGTGCCATCAGTGGACAGGGTGGTGGTTTAGCTGAGACCCAGTACTTC

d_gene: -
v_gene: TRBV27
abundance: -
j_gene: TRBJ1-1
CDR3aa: CASSLIFWGGGDTEAFF
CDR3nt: TGTGCCAGCAGTTTGATCTTCTGGGGCGGGGGAGACACTGAAGCTTTCTTT

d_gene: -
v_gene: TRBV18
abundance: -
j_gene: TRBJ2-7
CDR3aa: CASSPAGSSHEQYF
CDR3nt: TGTGCCAGCTCACCGGCGGGATCTTCCCACGAGCAGTACTTC

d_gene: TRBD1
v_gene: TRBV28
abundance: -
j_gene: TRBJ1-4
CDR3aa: CASSFLGQGTNEKLFF
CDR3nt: TGTGCCAGCAGTTTTTTGGGACAGGGTACTAATGAAAAACTGTTTTTT

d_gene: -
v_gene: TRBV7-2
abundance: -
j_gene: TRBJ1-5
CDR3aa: CASSLGRQPQHF
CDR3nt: TGTGCCAGCAGCTTAGGCAGGCAGCCCCAGCATTTT

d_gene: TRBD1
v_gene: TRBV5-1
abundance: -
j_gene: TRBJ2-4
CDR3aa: CASSSTTGVQNIQYF
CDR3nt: TGCGCCAGCAGCTCGACAACAGGGGTTCAAAACATTCAGTACTTC

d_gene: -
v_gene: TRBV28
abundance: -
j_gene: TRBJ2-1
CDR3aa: CASVGSSNEQFF
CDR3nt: TGTGCCAGCGTTGGAAGCAGCAATGAGCAGTTCTTC

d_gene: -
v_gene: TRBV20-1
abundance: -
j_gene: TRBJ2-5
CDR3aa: CSYLMQETQYF
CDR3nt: TGCAGTTACCTGATGCAAGAGACCCAGTACTTC

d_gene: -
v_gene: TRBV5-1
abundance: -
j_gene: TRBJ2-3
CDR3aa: CASSGLASGTDTQYF
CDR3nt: TGCGCCAGCAGCGGGTTGGCTAGCGGCACAGATACGCAGTATTTT

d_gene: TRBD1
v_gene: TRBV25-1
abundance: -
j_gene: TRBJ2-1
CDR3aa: CASSESGGQSLKQFF
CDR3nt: TGTGCCAGCAGTGAATCAGGGGGACAGTCGCTTAAGCAGTTCTTC

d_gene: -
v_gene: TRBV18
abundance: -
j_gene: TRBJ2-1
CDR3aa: CASTTVPAYNEQFF
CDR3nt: TGTGCCAGCACGACAGTTCCCGCCTACAATGAGCAGTTCTTC

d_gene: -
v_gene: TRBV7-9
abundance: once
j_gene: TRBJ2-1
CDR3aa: CASSFGRDAFNEQFF
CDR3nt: TGTGCCAGCAGCTTCGGCCGGGACGCCTTCAATGAGCAGTTCTTC

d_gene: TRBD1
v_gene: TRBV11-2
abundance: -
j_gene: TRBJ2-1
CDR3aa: CASSSGTGARNEQFF
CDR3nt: TGTGCCAGCAGCTCCGGGACAGGGGCAAGGAATGAGCAGTTCTTC

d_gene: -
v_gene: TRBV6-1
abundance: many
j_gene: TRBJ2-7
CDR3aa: CASSDIGQTSSYEQYF
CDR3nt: TGTGCCAGCAGTGACATCGGACAGACTTCTTCCTACGAGCAGTACTTC

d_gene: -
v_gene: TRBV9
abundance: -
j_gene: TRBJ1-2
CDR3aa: CASSVATLKHGYTF
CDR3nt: TGTGCCAGCAGCGTAGCTACTCTAAAACATGGCTACACCTTC

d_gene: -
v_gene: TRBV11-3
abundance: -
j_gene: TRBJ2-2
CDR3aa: CASKGSGELFF
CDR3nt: TGTGCCAGCAAGGGGAGCGGGGAGCTGTTTTTT

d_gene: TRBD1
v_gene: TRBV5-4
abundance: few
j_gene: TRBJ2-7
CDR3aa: CASSFGAVRGSYEQYF
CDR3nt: TGTGCCAGCAGCTTTGGCGCGGTCAGGGGGTCCTACGAGCAGTACTTC

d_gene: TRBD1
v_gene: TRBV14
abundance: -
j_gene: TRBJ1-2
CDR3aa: CASSLSGQGRGYTF
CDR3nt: TGTGCCAGCAGCCTGTCCGGACAGGGCCGTGGCTACACCTTC

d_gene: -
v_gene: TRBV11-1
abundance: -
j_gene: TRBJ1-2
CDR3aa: CASSLDLKSNYGYTF
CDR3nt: TGTGCCAGCAGCTTAGATCTTAAAAGCAACTATGGCTACACCTTC

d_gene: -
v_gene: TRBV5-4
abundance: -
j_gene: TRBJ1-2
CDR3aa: CASSLGHGYTF
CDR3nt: TGTGCCAGCAGCTTGGGTCATGGCTACACCTTC

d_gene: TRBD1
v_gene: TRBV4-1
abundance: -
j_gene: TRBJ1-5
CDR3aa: CASSQEWDRGRRSNQPQHF
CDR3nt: TGCGCCAGCAGCCAAGAGTGGGACAGGGGGCGCCGGAGCAATCAGCCCCAGCATTTT

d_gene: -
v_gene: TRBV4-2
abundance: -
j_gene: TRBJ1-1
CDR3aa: CASRTELFDMNTEAFF
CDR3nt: TGTGCCAGCAGGACAGAGCTCTTCGACATGAACACTGAAGCTTTCTTT

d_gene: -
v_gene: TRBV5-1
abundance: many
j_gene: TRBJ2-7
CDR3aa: CASSSAGAGLTYEQYF
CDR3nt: TGCGCCAGCAGCTCCGCCGGGGCAGGCCTGACCTACGAGCAGTACTTC

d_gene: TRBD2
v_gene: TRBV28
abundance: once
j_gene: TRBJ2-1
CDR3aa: CASSSLLAGVNEQFF
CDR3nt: TGTGCCAGCAGTTCCCTGTTAGCGGGAGTCAATGAGCAGTTCTTC

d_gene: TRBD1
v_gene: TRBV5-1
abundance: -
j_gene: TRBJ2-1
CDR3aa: CASSLSGTGHNEQFF
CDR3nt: TGCGCCAGCAGCTTGAGCGGGACAGGGCACAATGAGCAGTTCTTC

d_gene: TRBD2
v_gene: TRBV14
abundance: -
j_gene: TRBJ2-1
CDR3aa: CASSHITGLAGGSYNEQFF
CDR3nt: TGTGCCAGCAGCCATATTACCGGACTAGCGGGAGGGTCCTACAATGAGCAGTTCTTC

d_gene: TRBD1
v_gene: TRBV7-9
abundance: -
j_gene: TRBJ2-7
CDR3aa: CASIEDGVGTDYEQYF
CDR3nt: TGTGCCAGCATTGAAGACGGGGTGGGGACAGACTACGAGCAGTACTTC

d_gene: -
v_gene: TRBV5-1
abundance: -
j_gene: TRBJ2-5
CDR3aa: CASSSGQETQYF
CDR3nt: TGCGCCAGCAGCTCGGGACAAGAGACCCAGTACTTC

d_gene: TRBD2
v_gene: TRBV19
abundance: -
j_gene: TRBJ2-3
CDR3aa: CASSNYAGGPDTQYF
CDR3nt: TGTGCCAGTAGTAATTATGCGGGAGGGCCAGATACGCAGTATTTT

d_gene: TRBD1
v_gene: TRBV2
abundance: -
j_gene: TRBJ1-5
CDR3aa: CASRGQSNQPQHF
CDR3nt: TGTGCCAGCAGGGGACAGAGCAATCAGCCCCAGCATTTT

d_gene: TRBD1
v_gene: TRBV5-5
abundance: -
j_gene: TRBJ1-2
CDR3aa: CASSTGTGRSGYTF
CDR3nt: TGTGCCAGCAGCACCGGGACAGGGAGGTCTGGCTACACCTTC

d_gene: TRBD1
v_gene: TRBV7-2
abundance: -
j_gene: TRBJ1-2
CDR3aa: CASSSPTGVTTYGYTF
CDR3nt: TGTGCCAGCAGCTCCCCGACAGGGGTAACTACCTATGGCTACACCTTC

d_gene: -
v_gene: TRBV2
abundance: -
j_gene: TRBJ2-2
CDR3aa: CASSPNTGELFF
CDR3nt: TGTGCCAGCAGCCCGAACACCGGGGAGCTGTTTTTT